Below, 6 T cell receptor beta chains from the same sample are listed, as sequenced in a study of blood T cell repertoires in COVID-19. Assay used: immunoSEQ multiplex PCR; TCRdb lists only in-frame clones, some missing. The data show approximately 60,000 clones, with 60% to 85% seen just once and roughly 3.2% held by the top ten. Material for sequencing was peripheral blood. All receptors come from a man aged 60 to 75 with acute or convalescent COVID-19.

This chain connects TRBV5-6 to TRBJ1-1, with TRBD1 matching 7 bases. The germline CDR1 and CDR2 sequences are SGHDT and YYEEEE. V was clipped by 2 bases and J by 4 bases; unmatched bases: 8. CDR3 length: 15 residues. CDR3 protein: CASSLTAGGGTEAFF. The CDR3 DNA reads as TGTGCCAGCAGCTTAACGGCAGGGGGAGGCACTGAAGCTTTCTTT. Together with reference TRBV5-6 and TRBJ1-1, the CDR3 gives the full variable domain: DAGVTQSPTHLIKTRGQQVTLRCSPKSGHDTVSWYQQALGQGPQFIFQYYEEEERQRGNFPDRFSGHQFPNYSSELNVNALLLGDSALYLCASSLTAGGGTEAFFGQGTRLTVV.

This clone has just a few counts. The chain links TRBV5-4 to TRBJ1-2; D gene unclear. The CDR3 consists of 13 residues. The V and J ends lost 0 bases and 13 bases respectively, with 16 bases between them. Per germline, CDR1 SGHNT and CDR2 YYREEE (reference sequence). CDR3 sequence reads: CASSLVPTERLTF. Written as DNA, the CDR3 is TGTGCCAGCAGCTTGGTACCGACCGAGCGTCTCACCTTC.

The chain has TRBV11-2 and TRBJ2-2; perhaps TRBD2 as D (6 bases). Deletions cut 0 bases from V and 6 bases from J, with 8 bases between. CDR3 length equals 14 residues. Germline V lookup: CDR1 SGHAT, CDR2 FQNNGV. The CDR3, as DNA: TGTGCCAGCAGCTTAGATTGGGGGGCCGGGGAGCTGTTTTTT. It translates to CASSLDWGAGELFF.

V usage is TRBV20-1 and J usage is TRBJ1-3; D perhaps matches TRBD1 (5 bases). Germline V gives CDR1 DFQATT, CDR2 SNEGSKA (reference sequence). The CDR3 contains 14 residues. The V and J ends lost 3 bases and 0 bases respectively, with 9 bases between them. CDR3 sequence (DNA): TGCAGTGCTAGTCCCGGGGGCTCTGGAAACACCATATATTTT. Translation: CSASPGGSGNTIYF.

The gene calls are TRBV18 and TRBJ2-7; the D is unclear. This CDR3 spans 14 amino acids. V shed 2 bases and J shed 4 bases, with 12 bases lying between them. Germline CDR1 and CDR2: KGHSH and LQKENI. CDR3 in DNA: TGTGCCAGCTCACCAGGGCAGCCGCTATACGAGCAGTACTTC. Translated, it gives CASSPGQPLYEQYF.

The chain is built from TRBV18 and TRBJ2-1, with 16 bases aligning to TRBD2. V shed 3 bases and J 7 bases; nucleotides not matched to a gene: 12. Germline CDR1 is KGHSH and CDR2 is LQKENI. The CDR3 is 19 amino acids. The CDR3 reads CASSPVGTSGGALENEQFF. The CDR3, as DNA: TGTGCCAGCTCACCGGTGGGGACTAGCGGGGGGGCCCTGGAGAATGAGCAGTTCTTC.